A selection of T cell receptor beta chains follows, all from one sample in a study of blood T cell repertoires in COVID-19. The assay was immunoSEQ multiplex PCR, and TCRdb's table has in-frame clones only and misses some. The sample carries about 110,000 clones, around 88% recorded once. The sequencing input was peripheral blood. The source of these receptors is a man aged 50-60 years with active or convalescent COVID-19. Both conserved end residues are trimmed from each CDR3. Each record gives: J gene, V gene, CDR3 protein.

J: TRBJ2-2
V: TRBV6-4
CDR3: ASSDSTGNTGELF

J: TRBJ2-7
V: TRBV3-1/TRBV3-2
CDR3: ASSLTRDSSYEQY

J: TRBJ2-1
V: TRBV3-1/TRBV3-2
CDR3: ASSQARARSDEQF

J: TRBJ1-2
V: TRBV6-6
CDR3: ASSPWGGVDGYT

J: TRBJ2-2
V: TRBV27
CDR3: ASRSSGSNTGELF

J: TRBJ1-4
V: TRBV3-1/TRBV3-2
CDR3: ASSLGPRNEKLF

J: TRBJ2-7
V: TRBV6-5
CDR3: ASSSDGRALPYEQY

J: TRBJ1-4
V: TRBV7-2
CDR3: ASSAQWRADEKLF

J: TRBJ2-2
V: TRBV28
CDR3: ASSFGHSSLRRELF

J: TRBJ1-1
V: TRBV5-1
CDR3: ASSQNGGRRGEAF

J: TRBJ2-1
V: TRBV19
CDR3: ASGLAGGHNEQF

J: TRBJ1-4
V: TRBV5-4
CDR3: ASSLYATNEKLF

J: TRBJ1-5
V: TRBV6-5
CDR3: ASSPDSANQPQH

J: TRBJ1-4
V: TRBV19
CDR3: ASSTGTGGRNEKLF

J: TRBJ1-5
V: TRBV4-3
CDR3: ASSQAIGTGNQPQH

J: TRBJ1-4
V: TRBV12-3/TRBV12-4
CDR3: ASSLDTNEKLF

J: TRBJ2-1
V: TRBV3-1/TRBV3-2
CDR3: ASTPIAGGPNEQF

J: TRBJ2-3
V: TRBV19
CDR3: ASSIIAGGTDTQY

J: TRBJ1-2
V: TRBV7-8
CDR3: ASRHQGQFYGYT

J: TRBJ2-3
V: TRBV2
CDR3: ASSDRTQTDTQY

J: TRBJ2-7
V: TRBV6-5
CDR3: ASDATDYYEQY

J: TRBJ2-7
V: TRBV7-7
CDR3: ASSLNGDSSVDEQY

J: TRBJ2-1
V: TRBV10-3
CDR3: AIGQGDTNNEQF

J: TRBJ1-1
V: TRBV7-2
CDR3: ASSKDTSTVF

J: TRBJ1-6
V: TRBV28
CDR3: ASSFQGSYNSPLH

J: TRBJ2-1
V: TRBV18
CDR3: ASSSRDEQF

J: TRBJ2-1
V: TRBV7-2
CDR3: ASSLGGRDRVGLNNEQF

J: TRBJ2-4
V: TRBV19
CDR3: ASSPGLVDSKNIQY

J: TRBJ2-5
V: TRBV27
CDR3: ASSEKLAWETQY

J: TRBJ2-5
V: TRBV27
CDR3: ASSRTGIETQY

J: TRBJ2-1
V: TRBV6-5
CDR3: ASRPPGQGNEQF

J: TRBJ2-1
V: TRBV11-2
CDR3: ASSLDLSGSWDNEQF

J: TRBJ1-1
V: TRBV5-3
CDR3: ARSHQTGALNTEAF

J: TRBJ2-1
V: TRBV6-5
CDR3: ASSKGLAGGEQF

J: TRBJ2-7
V: TRBV19
CDR3: ASSMSSGSYEQY

J: TRBJ2-1
V: TRBV6-5
CDR3: ASSYSWTSGLHEQF

J: TRBJ1-5
V: TRBV6-2/TRBV6-3
CDR3: ASSNSRQGYQPQH

J: TRBJ1-2
V: TRBV7-2
CDR3: ASSDTGTGGGVT

J: TRBJ1-1
V: TRBV6-5
CDR3: ASILQGRPNTEAF

J: TRBJ1-2
V: TRBV6-6
CDR3: ASSSTPGTVRGYT

J: TRBJ2-7
V: TRBV30
CDR3: AWSVGPYEQY

J: TRBJ1-1
V: TRBV20-1
CDR3: SASRQASEAF

J: TRBJ2-1
V: TRBV5-4
CDR3: ASSLPVAGQPGNEQF

J: TRBJ2-7
V: TRBV19
CDR3: ASAPTEPTLRQY

J: TRBJ2-2
V: TRBV9
CDR3: ASSVGAGGTGELF

J: TRBJ1-2
V: TRBV19
CDR3: ALRTGYGYT

J: TRBJ1-1
V: TRBV7-9
CDR3: ASSLVHMNTEAF

J: TRBJ2-2
V: TRBV18
CDR3: ASSPLEIGELF

J: TRBJ1-6
V: TRBV7-9
CDR3: ASSLGRTGSNSPLH

J: TRBJ1-1
V: TRBV28
CDR3: ASPPHQDSPNTEAF

J: TRBJ2-7
V: TRBV10-3
CDR3: AIEASGSTYEQY

J: TRBJ1-6
V: TRBV9
CDR3: ASSDGGSPLH

J: TRBJ2-7
V: TRBV7-6
CDR3: ASSLAKDRAYEQY

J: TRBJ2-7
V: TRBV30
CDR3: AWGATYEQY

J: TRBJ1-1
V: TRBV6-5
CDR3: ASSWTVMNTEAF